This paragraph covers one T cell receptor beta chain sequence. The germline gives CDR1 LNHDA, CDR2 SQIVND (reference sequence). This CDR3 region has 14 residues. J was trimmed by 3 bases and V by 8 bases; bases with no gene match: 4. This specimen comes from a study of cytomegalovirus exposure and HLA in healthy donors. The overall study: The same platform was used for the 110 or so validation repertoires as for the 600 to 700 first-cohort repertoires, as reported in a later analysis.

Libraries were prepared by immunoSEQ multiplex PCR; TCRdb keeps only in-frame clonotypes and omits some of them. The sample lists roughly 250,000 clones, around 86% occurring once. The chain combines TRBV19 with TRBJ2-1; 10 bases map to TRBD1. This TCR was recovered from a woman aged 25 to 39 in good health and CMV-seropositive. The sequencing input was PBMCs. The CDR3 coding sequence is TGTGCCAGTCGGTGGACAGGGGGCTACAATGAGCAGTTCTTC. It yields the protein CASRWTGGYNEQFF.